The 16 T cell receptor beta chains below were found in one sample sequenced in a study of blood T cell repertoires in COVID-19. Data came from immunoSEQ multiplex PCR; TCRdb stores just in-frame clones and leaves some out. The sample lists about 160,000 clones, less than 85% occurring once. Input material: PBMCs or T cells enriched from blood (not recorded which). These receptors were collected from a man between 60 and 75 years old who had recovered from COVID-19.

This clone has only one observation. The chain uses TRBV5-1 and TRBJ2-7; 8 nucleotides match TRBD2. This CDR3 is built from 15 residues. Germline CDR1 reads SGHRS; CDR2 reads YFSETQ. V was pared by 3 bases and J by 4 bases, with 9 bases of the junction left unmatched. In nucleotides, the CDR3 is TGCGCCAGCAGCTCCTTAGGGACTAGTCAATACGAGCAGTACTTC. It translates to CASSSLGTSQYEQYF.

This clone is a singleton in its sample. The rearrangement links TRBV28 to TRBJ2-7; D remains ambiguous. The germline gives CDR1 MDHEN, CDR2 SYDVKM. CDR3 length: 11 residues. Trimming stripped 10 bases from V and 0 bases from J, with 7 bases between. CDR3 DNA: TGTGCCACCTACTACTCCTACGAGCAGTACTTC. Its translation: CATYYSYEQYF.

The chain uses TRBV7-3 and TRBJ2-2; possibly TRBD2 for D (5 bases). Germline V lookup: CDR1 SGHTA, CDR2 FQGTGA. The CDR3 loop spans 19 amino acids. Trimming shortened V by 2 bases and J by 0 bases, and 19 bases separated the two germline ends. This CDR3 reads CASSLVGLVRGSNTGELFF. The CDR3, as DNA: TGTGCCAGCAGCTTAGTGGGCCTCGTCCGGGGATCGAACACCGGGGAGCTGTTTTTT.

This chain uses TRBV7-6 with TRBJ2-5; 11 bases match TRBD2. The germline CDR1 and CDR2 sequences are SGHVS and FNYEAQ. The V segment lost 5 bases and the J segment 1 base; nucleotides outside the gene matches: 12. The CDR3 sequence is 18 residues long. CDR3 DNA sequence: TGTGCCAGCAGCCCGCGGACTAGCGGGTTCGACCCCCAAGAGACCCAGTACTTC. It encodes CASSPRTSGFDPQETQYF.

This sequence joins TRBV11-3 and TRBJ1-2, with 8 bases identical to TRBD1. V lost 3 bases and J lost 4; bases outside the gene matches: 1. This CDR3 region has 13 residues. Germline values: CDR1 SGHNT, CDR2 YENEEA. The CDR3 protein is CASSFGQGYGYTF. CDR3 nucleotides: TGTGCCAGCAGCTTCGGACAGGGCTATGGCTACACCTTC.

In its sample, this clone was seen a few times. V gene TRBV28 combines with J gene TRBJ2-7; D unresolved. V gave up 1 base and J gave up 2 bases, with 9 bases separating them. The CDR3 sequence is 14 residues long. CDR1 is MDHEN, CDR2 SYDVKM, per germline. The CDR3 here is CASSLLASTYEQYF. In DNA form, the CDR3 reads TGTGCCAGCAGTTTATTAGCCTCAACCTACGAGCAGTACTTC.

This chain links TRBV28 with TRBJ1-5; possible D gene TRBD1, 6 bases. The CDR3 runs to 17 residues. Germline loops: CDR1 MDHEN, CDR2 SYDVKM. V lost 5 bases to trimming and J lost 2 bases, with 19 bases between them. The CDR3 DNA is TGTGCCAGCAGTCCGCAGAGGACAGCGGACGGCAATCAGCCCCAGCATTTT. It translates to CASSPQRTADGNQPQHF.

The V and J genes are TRBV9 and TRBJ2-2; D gene unclear. The CDR3 spans 15 residues. In germline, CDR1 is SGDLS, CDR2 YYNGEE. V shed 0 bases and J shed 4 bases, with 10 bases lying between them. The DNA of the CDR3 is TGTGCCAGCAGCGTAGAAGGTAGCCGCACCGGGGAGCTGTTTTTT. As protein: CASSVEGSRTGELFF.

The chain recombines TRBV7-2 with TRBJ2-5; 10 nucleotides align to TRBD1. The CDR3 contains 14 residues. The J segment lost 3 bases and the V segment lost 6 bases, leaving 4 bases of the junction unmatched. Per the germline V gene, CDR1 is SGHTA and CDR2 is FQGNSA. CDR3: CASRSGQGEETQYF. The CDR3, as DNA: TGTGCCAGCAGAAGCGGACAGGGGGAAGAGACCCAGTACTTC.

The chain has TRBV6-5 and TRBJ2-1; D gene uncertain. The CDR3 has 11 residues. The germline V gene encodes CDR1 MNHEY and CDR2 SVGAGI. V was pared by 7 bases and J by 6 bases, with 7 bases between. CDR3 region: CASIFVNEQFF. In DNA, the CDR3 is TGTGCCAGCATATTCGTCAATGAGCAGTTCTTC.

V is TRBV7-9 and J is TRBJ1-2, with D possibly TRBD1 on 5 matching bases. V was pared by 1 base and J by 8 bases, with 14 bases between. Germline-derived CDR1 and CDR2 are SEHNR and FQNEAQ (reference sequence). The CDR3 runs 14 residues. The CDR3 is CASSLEGRAEGYTF. The CDR3 nucleotides are TGTGCCAGCAGCTTAGAGGGGAGGGCCGAGGGCTACACCTTC.

This clone showed up just once. In DNA, the CDR3 is TGCAGTGCAGGGGGCGTTAGGGACGAGCAGTACTTC. Protein product: CSAGGVRDEQYF. This chain uses TRBV29-1 with TRBJ2-7, with TRBD1 matching over 8 bases. The CDR3 runs 12 residues. In germline, CDR1 is SQVTM, CDR2 ANQGSEA.

The J gene is TRBJ1-4, the V gene TRBV27, with 7 bases lining up with TRBD1. V lost 0 bases and J lost 7; bases outside the gene matches: 8. The CDR3 totals 16 residues. The germline V gene has CDR1 MNHEY and CDR2 SMNVEV (reference sequence). CDR3 coding DNA: TGTGCCAGCAGTTTATCGGCAACCGGGACAGTTGAAAAACTGTTTTTT. It translates to CASSLSATGTVEKLFF.

V is TRBV28 and J is TRBJ2-4; 11 positions match TRBD1. CDR3 size: 16 residues. J was trimmed by 0 bases and V by 5 bases; bases with no gene match: 3. Germline-derived CDR1 and CDR2 are MDHEN and SYDVKM. CDR3 DNA: TGTGCCAGCAGTCAGGGACAGGGGGTAGCCAAAAACATTCAGTACTTC. Encoded protein: CASSQGQGVAKNIQYF.

The V call is TRBV25-1, the J call TRBJ2-3; TRBD2 matches 12 bases. This CDR3 region has 18 residues. From germline, CDR1 is MGHDK and CDR2 SYGVNS. J gave up 5 bases and V 5 bases, and 14 bases lay outside the gene matches. CDR3 amino acids: CASSPQASGGALEDTQYF. In DNA form, the CDR3 reads TGTGCCAGCAGTCCCCAGGCTAGCGGGGGGGCCTTGGAAGATACGCAGTATTTT.

This rearrangement joins TRBV7-9 to TRBJ1-1; TRBD1 agrees at 10 bases. V dropped 5 bases and J dropped 1; count of bases not matched to a gene: 13. The CDR3 contains 18 residues. Germline CDR1 is SEHNR and CDR2 is FQNEAQ (reference sequence). Written as DNA, the CDR3 is TGTGCCAGCAGCGCTCTGGGGACAGGGGTTATTGGGAACACTGAAGCTTTCTTT. It encodes CASSALGTGVIGNTEAFF. Together with reference TRBV7-9 and TRBJ1-1, the CDR3 gives the full variable domain: DTGVSQNPRHKITKRGQNVTFRCDPISEHNRLYWYRQTLGQGPEFLTYFQNEAQLEKSRLLSDRFSAERPKGSFSTLEIQRTEQGDSAMYLCASSALGTGVIGNTEAFFGQGTRLTVV.